This T cell receptor beta chain was sequenced during a study of blood T cell repertoires in COVID-19. V was trimmed by 0 bases and J by 1 base, leaving 11 bases between them. The CDR3 is 15 amino acids. In germline, CDR1 is SGHNT, CDR2 YYREEE (reference sequence). Some clones are missing from TCRdb's copy, which holds only in-frame ones; the method was immunoSEQ multiplex PCR. The sample holds tens of thousands of clones, roughly 80% seen once. This TCR derives from a human donor in a cohort sampled during active COVID-19. This chain uses TRBV5-4 with TRBJ2-7; possible D gene TRBD2, 5 bases. The sequencing input was peripheral blood. CDR3 DNA: TGTGCCAGCAGCTTGGGGGCGCCGGGGTCCTACGAGCAGTACTTC. Translated, it gives CASSLGAPGSYEQYF.